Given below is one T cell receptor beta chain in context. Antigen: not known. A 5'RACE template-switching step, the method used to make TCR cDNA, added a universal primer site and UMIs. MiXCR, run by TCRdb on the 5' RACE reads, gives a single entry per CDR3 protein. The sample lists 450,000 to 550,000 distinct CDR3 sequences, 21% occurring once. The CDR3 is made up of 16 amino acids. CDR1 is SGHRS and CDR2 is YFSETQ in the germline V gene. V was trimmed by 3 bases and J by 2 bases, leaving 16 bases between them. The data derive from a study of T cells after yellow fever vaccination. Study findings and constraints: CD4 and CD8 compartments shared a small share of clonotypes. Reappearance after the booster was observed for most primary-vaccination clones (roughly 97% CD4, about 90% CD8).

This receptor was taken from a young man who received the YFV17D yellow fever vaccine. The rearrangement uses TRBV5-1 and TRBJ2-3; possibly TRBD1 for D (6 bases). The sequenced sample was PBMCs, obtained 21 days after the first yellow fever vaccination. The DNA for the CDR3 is TGCGCCAGCAGCTCCGGGACACAGATAGACACAGATACGCAGTATTTT. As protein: CASSSGTQIDTDTQYF.